This T cell receptor (beta chain) comes out of a study of Ad26.COV2.S vaccination and SARS-CoV-2 variants. Study in general: Intramuscular Ad26.COV2.S doses were given once or twice, 56 days apart. Findings and caveats of the study: Spike-specific responses of CD8+ and CD4+ T cells were reported to display substantial breadth after vaccination. The analyses of TCR breadth and depth may have understated the size of total T cell responses.

V was clipped by 10 bases and J by 4 bases, with 16 bases between them. Looked up from germline, CDR1 is MNHEY and CDR2 is SVGAGI. CDR3 length: 13 residues. Treatment given: roughly 20 received Ad26.COV2.S at low or high dose, single or two shots; several received placebo; per-sample allocation not given. Collection of the samples took place on day 63 after the first injection of vaccine or placebo. Cohort 1b enrolled adults aged 18-55 years in Boston. The table lists this clone with a count of one. What it recognizes is unknown. The protocol was immunoSEQ multiplex PCR, while the TCRdb copy is restricted to in-frame clones and leaves out a portion. The table includes fewer than 900,000 clones, roughly 90% detected once.

Sequencing used peripheral blood, obtained in a trial of Ad26.COV2.S vaccine versus placebo. The rearrangement links TRBV6-5 to TRBJ1-1; D call uncertain. The sequence was obtained from a person aged 18-60 years who received the Ad26.COV2.S COVID-19 vaccine or a placebo. The CDR3 is CATSGPLGTEAFF. Here the CDR3 DNA reads TGTGCCACCTCAGGCCCACTGGGCACTGAAGCTTTCTTT.